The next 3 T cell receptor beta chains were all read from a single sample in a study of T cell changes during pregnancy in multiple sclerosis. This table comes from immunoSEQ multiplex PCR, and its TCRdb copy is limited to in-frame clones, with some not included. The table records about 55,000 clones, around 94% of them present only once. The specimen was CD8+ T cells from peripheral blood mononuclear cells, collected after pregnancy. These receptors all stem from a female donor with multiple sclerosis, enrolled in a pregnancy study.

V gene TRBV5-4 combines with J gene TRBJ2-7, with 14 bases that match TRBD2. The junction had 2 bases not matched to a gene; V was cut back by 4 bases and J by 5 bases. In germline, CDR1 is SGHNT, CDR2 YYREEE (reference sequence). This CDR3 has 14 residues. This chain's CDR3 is CASSPGLAGDEQYF. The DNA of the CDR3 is TGTGCCAGCAGCCCGGGACTAGCGGGAGACGAGCAGTACTTC.

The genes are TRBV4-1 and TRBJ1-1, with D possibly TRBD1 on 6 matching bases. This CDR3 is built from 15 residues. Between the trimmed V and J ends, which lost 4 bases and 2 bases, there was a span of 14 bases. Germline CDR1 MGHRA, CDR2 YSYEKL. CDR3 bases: TGCGCCAGCAGCCTCATCCCGGACAGTAACACTGAAGCTTTCTTT. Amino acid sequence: CASSLIPDSNTEAFF.

The CDR3 DNA sequence: TGTGCCAGTAGTATAGGAACTCTCACAGATACGCAGTATTTT. Its protein product is CASSIGTLTDTQYF. The V gene is TRBV19, the J gene TRBJ2-3; D is unclear. The CDR3 loop spans 14 amino acids. Looked up from germline, CDR1 is LNHDA and CDR2 is SQIVND (reference sequence). The V end lost 1 base, the J end lost 2 bases, and 7 bases lay between the germline ends. The whole variable domain, remainder taken from reference TRBV19 and TRBJ2-3, is DGGITQSPKYLFRKEGQNVTLSCEQNLNHDAMYWYRQDPGQGLRLIYYSQIVNDFQKGDIAEGYSVSREKKESFPLTVTSAQKNPTAFYLCASSIGTLTDTQYFGPGTRLTVL.